This T cell receptor (beta chain) originates from a study of OX40 agonist ivuxolimab in advanced cancers. Study summary: Treatment of patients was with ivuxolimab, an agonistic anti-OX40 (CD134) antibody. Averaging roughly 60 years in age, with a range of roughly 23 to 80, the cohort was 65% to 85% male.

Some clones are missing from TCRdb's copy, which holds only in-frame ones; the method was immunoSEQ multiplex PCR. The profile shows tens of thousands of clones, just over 85% of them singletons. This clone has a single count. CDR3 length: 15 residues. Germline V gene data show CDR1 as SSHAT and CDR2 as FNYEAQ (reference sequence). V dropped 4 bases and J dropped 0 bases, with 10 bases sitting between them. The chain is built from TRBV7-7 and TRBJ2-1, with a possible D match to TRBD1 (6 bases). Source: CD4+ or CD8+ T cells sorted from blood, taken in a trial of the OX40 agonist ivuxolimab. This sequence was found in an adult with an advanced solid tumor such as melanoma, head and neck, liver or kidney cancer. In DNA form, the CDR3 reads TGTGCCAGCAGCTCCGGGACAACCTCCTACAATGAGCAGTTCTTC. Its protein product is CASSSGTTSYNEQFF. Supplemented by reference TRBV7-7 and TRBJ2-1, the full variable domain reads GAGVSQSPRYKVTKRGQDVTLRCDPISSHATLYWYQQALGQGPEFLTYFNYEAQPDKSGLPSDRFSAERPEGSISTLTIQRTEQRDSAMYRCASSSGTTSYNEQFFGPGTRLTVL.